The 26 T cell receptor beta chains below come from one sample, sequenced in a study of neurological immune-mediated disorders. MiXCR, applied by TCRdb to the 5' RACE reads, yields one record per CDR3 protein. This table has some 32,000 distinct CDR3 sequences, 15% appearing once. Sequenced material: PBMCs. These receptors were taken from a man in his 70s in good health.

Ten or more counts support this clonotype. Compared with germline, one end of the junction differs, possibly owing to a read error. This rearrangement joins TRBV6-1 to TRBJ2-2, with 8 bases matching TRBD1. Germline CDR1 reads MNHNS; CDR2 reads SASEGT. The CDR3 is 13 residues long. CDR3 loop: CASRTGNAGELFF. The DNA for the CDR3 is TGTGCCAGCCGGACAGGGAACGCCGGGGAGCTGTTTTTT.

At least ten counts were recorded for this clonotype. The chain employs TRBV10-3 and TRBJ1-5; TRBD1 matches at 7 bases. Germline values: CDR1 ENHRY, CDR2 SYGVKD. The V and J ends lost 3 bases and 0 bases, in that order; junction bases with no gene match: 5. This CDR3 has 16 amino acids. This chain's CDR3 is CAISETGQYSNQPQHF. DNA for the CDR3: TGTGCCATCAGTGAAACGGGACAGTATAGCAATCAGCCCCAGCATTTT.

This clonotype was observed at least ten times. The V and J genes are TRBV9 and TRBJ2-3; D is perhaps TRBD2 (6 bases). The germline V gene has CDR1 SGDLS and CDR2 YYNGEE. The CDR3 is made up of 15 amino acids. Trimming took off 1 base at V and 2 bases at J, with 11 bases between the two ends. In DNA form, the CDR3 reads TGTGCCAGCAGCGTACTCGCGGGGAACACAGATACGCAGTATTTT. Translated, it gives CASSVLAGNTDTQYF.

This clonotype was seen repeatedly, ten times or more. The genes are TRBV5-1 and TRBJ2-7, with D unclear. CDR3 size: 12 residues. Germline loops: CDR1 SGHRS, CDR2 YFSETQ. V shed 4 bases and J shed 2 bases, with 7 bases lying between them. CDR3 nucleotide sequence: TGCGCCAGCAGCCGCGACCCCTACGAGCAGTACTTC. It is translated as CASSRDPYEQYF.

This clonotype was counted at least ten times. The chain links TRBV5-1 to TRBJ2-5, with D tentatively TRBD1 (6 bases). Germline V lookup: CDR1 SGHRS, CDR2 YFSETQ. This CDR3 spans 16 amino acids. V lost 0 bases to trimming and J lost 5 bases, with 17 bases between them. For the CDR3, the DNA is TGCGCCAGCAGCTTGGATTGGGGGCGAGTCCAGGAGACCCAGTACTTC. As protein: CASSLDWGRVQETQYF.

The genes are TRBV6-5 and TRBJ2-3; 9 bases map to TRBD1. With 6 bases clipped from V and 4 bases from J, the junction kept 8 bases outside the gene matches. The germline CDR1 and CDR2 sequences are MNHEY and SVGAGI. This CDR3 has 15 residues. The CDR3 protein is CASRGPGTGSDTQYF. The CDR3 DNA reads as TGTGCCAGCAGGGGCCCCGGGACAGGGTCAGATACGCAGTATTTT.

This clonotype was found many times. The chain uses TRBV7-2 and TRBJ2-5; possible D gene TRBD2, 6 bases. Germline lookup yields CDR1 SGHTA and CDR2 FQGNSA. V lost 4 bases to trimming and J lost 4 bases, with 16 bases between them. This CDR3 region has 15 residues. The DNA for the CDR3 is TGTGCCAGCAGCTCAAGCCGACTAGGAGGAGAGACCCAGTACTTC. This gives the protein CASSSSRLGGETQYF.

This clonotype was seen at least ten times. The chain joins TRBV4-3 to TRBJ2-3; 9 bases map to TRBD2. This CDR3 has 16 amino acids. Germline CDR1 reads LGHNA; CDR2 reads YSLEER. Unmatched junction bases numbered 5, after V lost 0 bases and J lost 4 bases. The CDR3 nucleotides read TGCGCCAGCAGCCAAGACGGACTAGCGAAGGCAGATACGCAGTATTTT. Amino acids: CASSQDGLAKADTQYF.

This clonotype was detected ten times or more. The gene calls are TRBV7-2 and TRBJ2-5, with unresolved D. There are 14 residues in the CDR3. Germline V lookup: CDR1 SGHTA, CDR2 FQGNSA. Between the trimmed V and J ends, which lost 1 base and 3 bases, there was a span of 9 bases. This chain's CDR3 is CASSLGRTKETQYF. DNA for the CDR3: TGTGCCAGCAGCTTAGGACGGACGAAAGAGACCCAGTACTTC.

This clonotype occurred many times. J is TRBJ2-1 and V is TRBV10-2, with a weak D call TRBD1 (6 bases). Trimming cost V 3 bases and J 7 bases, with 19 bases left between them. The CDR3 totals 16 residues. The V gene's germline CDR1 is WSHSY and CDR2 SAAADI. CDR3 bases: TGCGCCAGCAGTGAAGGAAAGGGGGTGGTCCCGAATGAGCAGTTCTTC. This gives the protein CASSEGKGVVPNEQFF.

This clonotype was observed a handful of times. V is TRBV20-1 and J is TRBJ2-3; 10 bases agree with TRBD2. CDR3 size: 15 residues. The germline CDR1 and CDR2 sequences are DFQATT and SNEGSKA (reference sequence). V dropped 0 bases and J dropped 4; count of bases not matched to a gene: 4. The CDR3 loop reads CSARDPSGGPDTQYF. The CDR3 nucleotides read TGCAGTGCTAGAGATCCTAGCGGGGGTCCAGATACGCAGTATTTT.

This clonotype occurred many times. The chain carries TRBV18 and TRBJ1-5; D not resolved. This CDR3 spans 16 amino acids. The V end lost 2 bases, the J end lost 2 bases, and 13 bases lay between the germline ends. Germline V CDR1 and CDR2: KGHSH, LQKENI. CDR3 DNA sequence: TGTGCCAGCTCACCAGAAAAGACCGGCGGCAATCAGCCCCAGCATTTT. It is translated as CASSPEKTGGNQPQHF.

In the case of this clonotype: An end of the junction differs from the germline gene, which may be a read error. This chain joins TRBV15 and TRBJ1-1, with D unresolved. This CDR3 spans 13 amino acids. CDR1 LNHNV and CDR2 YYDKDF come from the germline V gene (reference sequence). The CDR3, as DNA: TGTGTCACCAGCAGAGGGATGAGCACTCAAGCTTTCTTT. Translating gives CVTSRGMSTQAFF. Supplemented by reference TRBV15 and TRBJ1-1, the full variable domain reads DAMVIQNPRYQVTQFGKPVTLSCSQTLNHNVMYWYQQKSSQAPKLLFHYYDKDFNNEADTPDNFQSRRPNTSFCFLDIRSPGLGDTAMYLCVTSRGMSTQAFFGQGTRLTVV.

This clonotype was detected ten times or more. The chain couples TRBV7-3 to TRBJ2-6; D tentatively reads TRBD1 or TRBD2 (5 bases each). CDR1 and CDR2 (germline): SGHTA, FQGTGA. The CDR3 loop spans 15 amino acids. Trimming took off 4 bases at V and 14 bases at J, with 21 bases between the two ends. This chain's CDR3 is CASSSLGPGQSLLTF. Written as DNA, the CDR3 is TGTGCCAGCAGCTCGCTCGGACCGGGGCAATCTCTCCTGACTTTC.

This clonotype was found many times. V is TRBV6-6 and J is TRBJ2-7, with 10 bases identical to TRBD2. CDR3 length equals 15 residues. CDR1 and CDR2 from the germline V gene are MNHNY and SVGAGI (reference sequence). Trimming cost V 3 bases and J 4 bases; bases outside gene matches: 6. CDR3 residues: CASSYLTSGKYEQYF. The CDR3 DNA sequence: TGTGCCAGCAGTTATTTAACTAGCGGGAAATACGAGCAGTACTTC.

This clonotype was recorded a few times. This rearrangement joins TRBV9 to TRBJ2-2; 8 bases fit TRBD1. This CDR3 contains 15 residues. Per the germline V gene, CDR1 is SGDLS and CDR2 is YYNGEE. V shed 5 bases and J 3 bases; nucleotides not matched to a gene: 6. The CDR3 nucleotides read TGTGCCAGCAGAGGTGGACAGGGCTACACCGGGGAGCTGTTTTTT. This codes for CASRGGQGYTGELFF.

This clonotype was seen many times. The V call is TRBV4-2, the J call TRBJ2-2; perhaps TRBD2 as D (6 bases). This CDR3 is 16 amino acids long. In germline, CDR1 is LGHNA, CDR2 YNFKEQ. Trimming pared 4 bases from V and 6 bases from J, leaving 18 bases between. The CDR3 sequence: CASSLPSGGTSGELFF. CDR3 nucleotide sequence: TGTGCCAGCAGCCTACCTAGTGGGGGGACCTCCGGGGAGCTGTTTTTT.

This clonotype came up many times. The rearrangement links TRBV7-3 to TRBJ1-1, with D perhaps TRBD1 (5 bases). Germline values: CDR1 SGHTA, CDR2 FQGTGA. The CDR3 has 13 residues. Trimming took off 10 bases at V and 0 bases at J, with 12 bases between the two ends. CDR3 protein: CATQGSMNTEAFF. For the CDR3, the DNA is TGTGCCACTCAGGGTTCCATGAACACTGAAGCTTTCTTT.

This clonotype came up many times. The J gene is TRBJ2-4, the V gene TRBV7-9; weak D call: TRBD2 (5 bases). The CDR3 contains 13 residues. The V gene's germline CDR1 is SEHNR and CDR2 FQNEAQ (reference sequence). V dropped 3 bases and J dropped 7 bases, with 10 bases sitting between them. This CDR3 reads CASSLDGVNIQYF. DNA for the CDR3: TGTGCCAGCAGCTTGGACGGGGTCAACATTCAGTACTTC. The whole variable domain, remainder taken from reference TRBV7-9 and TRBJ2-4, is DTGVSQNPRHKITKRGQNVTFRCDPISEHNRLYWYRQTLGQGPEFLTYFQNEAQLEKSRLLSDRFSAERPKGSFSTLEIQRTEQGDSAMYLCASSLDGVNIQYFGAGTRLSVL.

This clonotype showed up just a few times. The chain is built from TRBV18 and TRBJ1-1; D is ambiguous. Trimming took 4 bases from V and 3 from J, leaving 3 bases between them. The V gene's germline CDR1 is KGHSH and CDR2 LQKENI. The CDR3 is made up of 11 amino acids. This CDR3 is CASSLDTEAFF. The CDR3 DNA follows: TGTGCCAGCTCACTAGACACTGAAGCTTTCTTT.

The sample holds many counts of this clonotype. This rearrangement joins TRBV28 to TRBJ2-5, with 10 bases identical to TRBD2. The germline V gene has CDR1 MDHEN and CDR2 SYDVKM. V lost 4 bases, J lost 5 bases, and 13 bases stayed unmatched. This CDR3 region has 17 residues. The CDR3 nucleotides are TGTGCCAGCAGTTCGTTCGACTCCGGGACTAGCGAGGAGACCCAGTACTTC. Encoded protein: CASSSFDSGTSEETQYF.

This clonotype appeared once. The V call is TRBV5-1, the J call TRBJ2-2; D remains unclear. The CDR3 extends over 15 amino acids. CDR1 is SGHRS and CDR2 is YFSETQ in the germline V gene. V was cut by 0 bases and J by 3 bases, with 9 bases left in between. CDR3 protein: CASSLVQAYTGELFF. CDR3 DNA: TGCGCCAGCAGCTTGGTTCAGGCGTACACCGGGGAGCTGTTTTTT.

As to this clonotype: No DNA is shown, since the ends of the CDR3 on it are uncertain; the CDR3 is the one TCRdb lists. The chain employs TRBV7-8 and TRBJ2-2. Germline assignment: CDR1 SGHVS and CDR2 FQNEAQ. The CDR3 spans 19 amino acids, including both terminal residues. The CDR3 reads CASSFYICSALENTGELFF.

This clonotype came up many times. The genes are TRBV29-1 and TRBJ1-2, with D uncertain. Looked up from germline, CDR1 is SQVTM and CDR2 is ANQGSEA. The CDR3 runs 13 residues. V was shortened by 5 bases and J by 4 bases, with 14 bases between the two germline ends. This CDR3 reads CSVREGSSYGYTF. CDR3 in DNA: TGCAGCGTTCGTGAGGGATCTTCCTATGGCTACACCTTC.

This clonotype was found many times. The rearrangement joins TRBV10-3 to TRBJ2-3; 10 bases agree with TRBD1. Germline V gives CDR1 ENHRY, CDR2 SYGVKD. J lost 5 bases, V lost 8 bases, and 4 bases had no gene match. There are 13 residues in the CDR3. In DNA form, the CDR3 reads TGTGCCATCGGCGGGGACAGGGGAGATACGCAGTATTTT. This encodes CAIGGDRGDTQYF.

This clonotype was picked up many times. Written as DNA, the CDR3 is TGCAGTGCTGGACAGGGGAACTATGGCTACACCTTC. Its translation is CSAGQGNYGYTF. The chain carries TRBV20-1 and TRBJ1-2, with 9 nucleotides matching TRBD1. Germline lookup yields CDR1 DFQATT and CDR2 SNEGSKA (reference sequence). V gave up 5 bases and J gave up 2 bases; unmatched junction bases: 0. CDR3 length: 12 residues.